A single sample is the source of the 10 T cell receptor beta chains below, sequenced in a study of beta chain features in type 1 diabetes. Investigators reverse transcribed all isolated RNA, so they sequenced expressed TCRB transcripts. Using immunoSEQ multiplex PCR, the repertoire was profiled, and TCRdb retains in-frame clones only, with some absent. This table holds 900,000 or so clones, about a sixth found once. What was sequenced was naive CD4+ T cells from blood. The receptors were gathered from a woman aged 18-29 years in good health.

The chain employs TRBV7-6 and TRBJ2-5; 7 positions agree with TRBD1. Germline values: CDR1 SGHVS, CDR2 FNYEAQ. This CDR3 is built from 16 residues. The ends lost 1 base at V and 2 bases at J; junction bases unmatched: 7. CDR3 in amino acids: CASSLEFWTGQETQYF. CDR3 nucleotide sequence: TGTGCCAGCAGCTTAGAGTTTTGGACAGGTCAAGAGACCCAGTACTTC.

The rearrangement links TRBV7-2 to TRBJ2-2; the D is unclear. Germline V CDR1 and CDR2: SGHTA, FQGNSA. CDR3 size: 13 residues. Deletions cut 6 bases from V and 6 bases from J, with 11 bases between. The CDR3 DNA is TGTGCCAGCAGATGGAGTGGGGCCGGGGAGCTGTTTTTT. This sequence encodes CASRWSGAGELFF.

This clone was seen only a few times. This rearrangement joins TRBV5-6 to TRBJ2-2, with 11 bases fitting TRBD2. With 5 bases clipped from V and 5 bases from J, the junction kept 5 bases outside the gene matches. This CDR3 has 15 amino acids. Per the germline V gene, CDR1 is SGHDT and CDR2 is YYEEEE. CDR3 sequence reads: CASSPRTSGTGELFF. The CDR3 nucleotides read TGTGCCAGCAGTCCTAGGACTAGCGGGACCGGGGAGCTGTTTTTT.

Notes on this clone: Germline and junction disagree at one end, which may indicate a read error. J is TRBJ1-2 and V is TRBV20-1, with D maybe TRBD1 (5 bases). Per the germline V gene, CDR1 is DFQATT and CDR2 is SNEGSKA (reference sequence). The CDR3 has 11 residues. The CDR3: CSVTEGRTPLF. CDR3 coding DNA: TGCAGTGTCACAGAGGGCAGGACACCACTATTC.

The rearrangement uses TRBV28 and TRBJ1-2; D call uncertain. The germline V gene encodes CDR1 MDHEN and CDR2 SYDVKM. V was trimmed by 5 bases and J by 2 bases, leaving 12 bases between them. This CDR3 is 14 amino acids long. The CDR3 protein is CASSLPTDNYGYTF. The DNA for the CDR3 is TGTGCCAGCAGTCTCCCGACGGACAACTATGGCTACACCTTC.

This clone was seen a few times. This chain connects TRBV9 to TRBJ2-7, with a possible D match to TRBD1 (5 bases). The CDR3 totals 15 residues. V dropped 3 bases and J dropped 4 bases, with 17 bases sitting between them. The V gene's germline CDR1 is SGDLS and CDR2 YYNGEE. CDR3 DNA sequence: TGTGCCAGCAGCGAACACCCCGATCAGGGATACGAGCAGTACTTC. Its translation is CASSEHPDQGYEQYF.

A few counts support this clone. The chain carries TRBV2 and TRBJ2-1; TRBD2 matches 14 bases. This CDR3 has 14 amino acids. V dropped 8 bases and J dropped 7; count of bases not matched to a gene: 4. Germline V lookup: CDR1 SNHLY, CDR2 FYNNEI. The CDR3 nucleotides read TGTGCCAGCCGACTAGCGGGAGGGAGTAATGAGCAGTTCTTC. Translating gives CASRLAGGSNEQFF.

The chain recombines TRBV18 with TRBJ2-6, with 7 nucleotides matching TRBD1. J gave up 0 bases and V 4 bases, and 6 bases lay outside the gene matches. This CDR3 has 17 residues. CDR1 and CDR2 (germline): KGHSH, LQKENI. CDR3 bases: TGTGCCAGCTCACGTACCTCAGGGGGCTCTGGGGCCAACGTCCTGACTTTC. Protein: CASSRTSGGSGANVLTF.

This clone was detected only a few times. The CDR3 coding sequence is TGTGCCAGCTCACCACGTACGAACACCGGGGAGCTGTTTTTT. It encodes CASSPRTNTGELFF. This sequence joins TRBV18 and TRBJ2-2, with D uncertain. The CDR3 is made up of 14 amino acids. Looked up from germline, CDR1 is KGHSH and CDR2 is LQKENI. V was shortened by 1 base and J by 0 bases, with 3 bases between the two germline ends.

The chain employs TRBV27 and TRBJ2-3, with 8 bases aligning to TRBD2. The V gene's germline CDR1 is MNHEY and CDR2 SMNVEV (reference sequence). The CDR3 extends over 16 amino acids. V lost 6 bases to trimming and J lost 0 bases; unmatched junction nucleotides: 8. This chain's CDR3 is CASRRGIAGSTDTQYF. CDR3 in DNA: TGTGCCAGCAGAAGGGGGATAGCGGGGAGCACAGATACGCAGTATTTT.